Included here is one TCR beta chain sequence, with context. This entry belongs to a study of beta chain features in type 1 diabetes. Expressed TCRB transcripts were sequenced because the entire RNA isolate underwent reverse transcription. The repertoire was sequenced with immunoSEQ multiplex PCR; TCRdb's copy has only in-frame clones and lacks some. The sample has about 620,000 clones; around a sixth are singletons. CDR1 LNHDA and CDR2 SQIVND come from the germline V gene (reference sequence). This CDR3 comprises 15 residues. Trimming cost V 2 bases and J 1 base, with 11 bases left between them. The sequence was collected from a man younger than 35 in good health. Sequences were obtained from naive CD4+ T cells from blood. The rearrangement joins TRBV19 to TRBJ1-2; the D is unclear. The CDR3 here is CASSISSTVNYGYTF. CDR3 nucleotides: TGTGCCAGTAGTATATCCTCAACAGTTAACTATGGCTACACCTTC.